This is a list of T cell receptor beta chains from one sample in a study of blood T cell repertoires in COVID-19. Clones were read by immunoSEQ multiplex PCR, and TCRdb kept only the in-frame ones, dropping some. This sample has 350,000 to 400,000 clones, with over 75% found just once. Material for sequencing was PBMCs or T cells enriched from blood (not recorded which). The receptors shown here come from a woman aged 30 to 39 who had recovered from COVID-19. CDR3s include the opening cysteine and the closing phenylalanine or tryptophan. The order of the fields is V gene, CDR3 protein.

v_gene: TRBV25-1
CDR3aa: CASRDRAGTETYEQYF

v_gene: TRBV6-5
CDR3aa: CASSLAGTGYNEQFF

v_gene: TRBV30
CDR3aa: CAWSVQQGGTQYF

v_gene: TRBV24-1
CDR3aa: CATSDSASGLYTDTQYF

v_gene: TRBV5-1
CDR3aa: CASSLGGLYEQYF

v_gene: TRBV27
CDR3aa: CASSSTGQGLYNEQFF

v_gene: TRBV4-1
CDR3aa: CASAEGATNEKLFF

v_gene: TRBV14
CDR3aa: CASSSRITGMNTEAFF

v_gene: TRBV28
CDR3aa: CASSFGSRGYEQYF

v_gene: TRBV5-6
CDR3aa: CASSLVAGGREQYF

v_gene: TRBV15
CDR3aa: CATSRRDRASGNTIYF

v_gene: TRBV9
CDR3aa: CASSIRQGEKLFF

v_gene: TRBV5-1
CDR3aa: CALQRVLLYGYTF

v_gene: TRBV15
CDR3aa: CATKPTGGSTDTQYF

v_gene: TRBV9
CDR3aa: CASSVGSGDSEQFF

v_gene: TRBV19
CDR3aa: CASRVRTGGYEQYF

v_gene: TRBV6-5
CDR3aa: CASSSDRAGEQYF

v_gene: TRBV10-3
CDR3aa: CATEQGASEQFF

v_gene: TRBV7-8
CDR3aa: CASSVRTVVYGYTF

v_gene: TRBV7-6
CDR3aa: CASSSRQGSGNTIYF

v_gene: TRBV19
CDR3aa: CASRTRQGVGTNEKLFF

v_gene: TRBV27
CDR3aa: CASSQQAGGPNEQFF

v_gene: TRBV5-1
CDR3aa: CASSPGVTNQPQHF

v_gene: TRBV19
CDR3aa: CASTQRGLRIINYGYTF

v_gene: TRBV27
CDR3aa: CASSKGLAGVETQYF

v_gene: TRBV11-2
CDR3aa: CASSLGREEINTIYF